This TCR beta chain emerged from a study of cytomegalovirus exposure and HLA in healthy donors. This clone has only a few counts. Other nucleotide sequences from this sample produce the same CDR3. TCRdb's table, derived via immunoSEQ multiplex PCR, lists solely in-frame clones and lacks some. This sample carries approximately 120,000 clones, nearly 90% of them seen once, and the ten largest clones take 0.95% to 1.3%. J gave up 8 bases and V 5 bases, and 6 bases lay outside the gene matches. Germline V gives CDR1 LNHNV, CDR2 YYDKDF (reference sequence). The CDR3 spans 14 residues. What was sequenced was PBMCs. This receptor was taken from a woman between 18 and 29 years old in good health and CMV-seronegative. This chain joins TRBV15 and TRBJ1-4, with 9 bases matching TRBD1. CDR3 nucleotide sequence: TGTGCCACCAGCCGGGGACAGGGAAACGAAAAACTGTTTTTT. Amino acids: CATSRGQGNEKLFF.